What follows describes a single TCR beta chain. Which antigen it targets is not known. Base qualities were left out, and no much larger clone turns up one base away. From its cysteine to its phenylalanine, the CDR3 spans 15 amino acids. Only the CDR3 DNA stays, 45 bases, in frame from base 1. The V and J ends are trimmed by 2 bases and 6 bases, leaving 13 bases between them. Reading the germline V gene gives CDR1 MNHGY and CDR2 SAAAGT. These data originate in a study of preoperative IRX-2 immunotherapy in early breast cancer (dated by TCRdb to about 2019). Library preparation used the immunoSEQ multiplex PCR assay. TCRdb took this table from immuneACCESS and kept in-frame rearrangements with V and J called. Such tables lack part of the clones; where checked against another copy, unresolved V genes explain under half of the gap, and the rest is unexplained. Recorded for this sample are some 99,000 clones; roughly 85% of them occurred a single time. The ten largest clones capture about 2.1% of the sample.

This specimen's treatment or condition label, per the study, means: preoperative locoregional IRX-2 cytokine immunotherapy. The samples were obtained from a phase Ib study that tested preoperative, locoregional IRX-2 cytokine immunotherapy designed to prime immune responses. Before surgery, IRX-2 was given to the donors, who were patients with early-stage breast cancer. The sequence derives from a human donor with breast cancer. The chain employs TRBV6-8 and TRBJ2-2; no D gene is confidently identified. The sample was tumor tissue, taken after IRX-2 immunotherapy. The CDR3 protein is CASSYGQAGAGELFF. The nucleotide sequence is TGTGCCAGCAGTTACGGGCAGGCCGGAGCCGGGGAGCTGTTTTTT.